This T cell receptor beta chain derives from a study of CD8 T cells in ankylosing spondylitis. The CDR3 totals 16 residues. Concerning this clonotype: Its antigen is currently unknown. Since a much larger clone is just one base distant, this may be a read error.

Libraries of TCR beta came from quantitative 5'-RACE with molecular barcodes. TCRdb processed the 5' RACE reads anew with MiXCR; each CDR3 protein has one entry. Here the sample spans 350,000 or so distinct CDR3 sequences, 14% to 15% being singletons. Points from the study as a whole: Disease-associated clones were reportedly significantly overrepresented in matched ankylosing spondylitis synovial fluid.

The gene calls are TRBV12-3 or TRBV12-4 and TRBJ2-5; TRBD1 matches at 8 bases. The end of the DNA fits TRBJ2-1 better, so the J call may be wrong. This TCR was recovered from a male donor with ankylosing spondylitis or in good health (not recorded which). The specimen sequenced was blood, either unsorted or a sorted T cell fraction (not recorded which). CDR3 amino acids: CASSLASQGGKETQFF. The CDR3 bases are TGTGCCAGCAGTTTAGCGTCACAGGGGGGAAAAGAGACCCAGTTCTTC.